This T cell receptor (beta chain) emerged from a study of OX40 agonist ivuxolimab in advanced cancers. Study at large: Two patients with cutaneous melanoma and one with hepatocellular carcinoma, three in total, showed partial responses.

Repertoires were generated with immunoSEQ multiplex PCR, while TCRdb's copy carries only in-frame clones and drops some. Of about 48,000 clones in the sample, roughly 91% were seen once. The V gene end was trimmed by 7 bases and the J gene end by 4 bases; junction bases not matched to a gene: 9. Germline CDR1 is LNHDA and CDR2 is SQIVND (reference sequence). The CDR3 is made up of 15 amino acids. The sample here was CD4+ or CD8+ T cells sorted from blood, taken in a trial of the OX40 agonist ivuxolimab. The sequence was collected from an adult with an advanced solid tumor such as melanoma, head and neck, liver or kidney cancer. The gene calls are TRBV19 and TRBJ2-5, with 10 bases aligning to TRBD1. CDR3 protein: CASTPYGDRGETQYF. As DNA, the CDR3 is TGTGCCAGTACCCCATATGGGGACAGGGGAGAGACCCAGTACTTC.